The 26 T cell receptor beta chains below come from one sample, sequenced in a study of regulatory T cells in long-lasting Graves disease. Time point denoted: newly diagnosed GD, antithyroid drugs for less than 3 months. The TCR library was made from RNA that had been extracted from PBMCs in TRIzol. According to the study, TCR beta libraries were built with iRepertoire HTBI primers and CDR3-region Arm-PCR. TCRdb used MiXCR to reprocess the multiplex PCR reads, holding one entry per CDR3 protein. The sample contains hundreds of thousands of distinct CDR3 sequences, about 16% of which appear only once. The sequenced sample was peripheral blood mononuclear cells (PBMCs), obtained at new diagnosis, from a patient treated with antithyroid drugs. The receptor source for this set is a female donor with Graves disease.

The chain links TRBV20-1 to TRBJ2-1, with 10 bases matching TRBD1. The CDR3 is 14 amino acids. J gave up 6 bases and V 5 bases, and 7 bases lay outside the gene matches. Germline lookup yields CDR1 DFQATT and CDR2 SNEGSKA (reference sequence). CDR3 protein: CSAPRQGARNEQFF. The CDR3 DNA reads TGCAGTGCTCCCCGACAGGGGGCACGCAATGAGCAGTTCTTC.

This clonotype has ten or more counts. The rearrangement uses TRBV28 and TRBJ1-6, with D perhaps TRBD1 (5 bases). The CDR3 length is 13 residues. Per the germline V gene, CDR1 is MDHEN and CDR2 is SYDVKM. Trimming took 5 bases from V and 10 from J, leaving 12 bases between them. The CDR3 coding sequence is TGTGCCAGCAGTGTTCAGGGTTACTCACCCCTCCACTTT. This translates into CASSVQGYSPLHF. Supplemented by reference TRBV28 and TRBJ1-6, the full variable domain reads DVKVTQSSRYLVKRTGEKVFLECVQDMDHENMFWYRQDPGLGLRLIYFSYDVKMKEKGDIPEGYSVSREKKERFSLILESASTNQTSMYLCASSVQGYSPLHFGNGTRLTVT.

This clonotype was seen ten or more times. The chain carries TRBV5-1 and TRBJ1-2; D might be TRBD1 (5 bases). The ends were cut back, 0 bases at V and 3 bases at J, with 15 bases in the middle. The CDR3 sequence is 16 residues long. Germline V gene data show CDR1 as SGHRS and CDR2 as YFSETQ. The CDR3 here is CASSLATGGTDYGYTF. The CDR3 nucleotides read TGCGCCAGCAGCTTGGCCACCGGGGGGACGGACTATGGCTACACCTTC.

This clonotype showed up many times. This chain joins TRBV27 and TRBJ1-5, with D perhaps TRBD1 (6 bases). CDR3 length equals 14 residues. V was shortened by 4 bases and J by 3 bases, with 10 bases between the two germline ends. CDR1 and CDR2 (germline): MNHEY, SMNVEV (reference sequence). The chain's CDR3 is CASSWGPINQPQHF. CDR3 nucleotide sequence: TGTGCCAGCAGTTGGGGGCCCATCAATCAGCCCCAGCATTTT.

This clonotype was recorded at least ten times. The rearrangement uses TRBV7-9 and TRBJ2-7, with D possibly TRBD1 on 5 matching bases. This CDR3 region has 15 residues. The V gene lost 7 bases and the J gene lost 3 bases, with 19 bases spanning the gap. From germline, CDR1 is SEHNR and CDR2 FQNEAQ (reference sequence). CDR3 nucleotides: TGTGCCAGCATTTCAGGGATGTTAGGCCTCTACGAGCAGTACTTC. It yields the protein CASISGMLGLYEQYF.

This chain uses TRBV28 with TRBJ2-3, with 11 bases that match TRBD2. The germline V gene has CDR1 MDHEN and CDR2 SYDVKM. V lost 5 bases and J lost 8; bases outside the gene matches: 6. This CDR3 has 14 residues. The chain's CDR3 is CASSVGTSGSTQYF. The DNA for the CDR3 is TGTGCCAGCAGTGTAGGGACTAGCGGCAGTACGCAGTATTTT.

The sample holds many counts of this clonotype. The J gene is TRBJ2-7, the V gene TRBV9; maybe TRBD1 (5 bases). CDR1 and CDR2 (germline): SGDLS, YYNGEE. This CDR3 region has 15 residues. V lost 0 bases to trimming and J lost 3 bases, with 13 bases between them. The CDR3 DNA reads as TGTGCCAGCAGCGTAGAGGCAGGGAACCGCTACGAGCAGTACTTC. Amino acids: CASSVEAGNRYEQYF.

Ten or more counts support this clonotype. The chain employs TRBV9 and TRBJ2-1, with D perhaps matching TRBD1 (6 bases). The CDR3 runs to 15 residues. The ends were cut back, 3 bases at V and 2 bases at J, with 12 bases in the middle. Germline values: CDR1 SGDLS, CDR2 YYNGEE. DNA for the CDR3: TGTGCCAGCAGCGATGTGGGGACAACCTACAATGAGCAGTTCTTC. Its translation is CASSDVGTTYNEQFF.

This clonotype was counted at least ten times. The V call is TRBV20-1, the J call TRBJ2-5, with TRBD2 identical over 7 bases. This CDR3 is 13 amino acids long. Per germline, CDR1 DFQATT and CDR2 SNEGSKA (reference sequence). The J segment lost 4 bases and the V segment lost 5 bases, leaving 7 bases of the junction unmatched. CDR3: CSAGSGTRETQYF. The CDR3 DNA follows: TGCAGTGCTGGAAGCGGGACTCGAGAGACCCAGTACTTC.

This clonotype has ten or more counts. CDR3 in amino acids: CASRTGHSNQPQHF. CDR3 DNA: TGTGCCAGCAGGACAGGGCATAGCAATCAGCCCCAGCATTTT. V usage is TRBV28 and J usage is TRBJ1-5; 7 bases are a match to TRBD1. After removal of 6 bases from V and 0 bases from J, the junction contained 2 bases not matched to a gene. The CDR3 contains 14 residues. Looked up from germline, CDR1 is MDHEN and CDR2 is SYDVKM.

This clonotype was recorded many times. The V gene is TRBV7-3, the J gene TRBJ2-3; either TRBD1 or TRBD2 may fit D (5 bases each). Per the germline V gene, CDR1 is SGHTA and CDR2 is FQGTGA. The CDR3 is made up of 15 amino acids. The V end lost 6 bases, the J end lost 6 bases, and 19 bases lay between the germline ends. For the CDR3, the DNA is TGTGCCAGCAGTCGAGGGGACGGTCGAGCGGATACGCAGTATTTT. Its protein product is CASSRGDGRADTQYF.

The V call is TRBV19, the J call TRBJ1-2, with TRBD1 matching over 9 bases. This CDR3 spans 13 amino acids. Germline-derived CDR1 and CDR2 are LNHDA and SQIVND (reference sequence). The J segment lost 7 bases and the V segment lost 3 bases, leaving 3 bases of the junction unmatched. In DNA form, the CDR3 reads TGTGCCAGTAGTATTAAGACAGGGGGTGGCTACACCTTC. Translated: CASSIKTGGGYTF.

CDR3 nucleotide sequence: TGTGCCAGCAGTCATACCGGGACTAGCGGCTACAATGAGCAGTTCTTC. It is translated as CASSHTGTSGYNEQFF. The genes are TRBV12-3 or TRBV12-4 and TRBJ2-1; 11 bases align to TRBD2. The CDR3 extends over 16 amino acids. Trimming at V came to 5 bases and at J to 3 bases, leaving 6 bases not matched to a gene.

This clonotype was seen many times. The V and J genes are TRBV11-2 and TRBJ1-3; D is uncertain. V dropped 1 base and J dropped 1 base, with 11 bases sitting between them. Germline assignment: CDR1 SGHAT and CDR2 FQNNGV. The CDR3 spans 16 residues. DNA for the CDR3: TGTGCCAGCAGCTTAGGGGTTTCGTCTTCTGGAAACACCATATATTTT. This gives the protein CASSLGVSSSGNTIYF.

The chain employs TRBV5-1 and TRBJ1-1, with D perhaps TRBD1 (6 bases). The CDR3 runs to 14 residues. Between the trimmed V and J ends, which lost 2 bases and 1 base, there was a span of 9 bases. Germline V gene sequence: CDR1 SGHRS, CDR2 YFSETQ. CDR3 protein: CASSLQQGNTEAFF. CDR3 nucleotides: TGCGCCAGCAGCTTACAACAGGGGAACACTGAAGCTTTCTTT.

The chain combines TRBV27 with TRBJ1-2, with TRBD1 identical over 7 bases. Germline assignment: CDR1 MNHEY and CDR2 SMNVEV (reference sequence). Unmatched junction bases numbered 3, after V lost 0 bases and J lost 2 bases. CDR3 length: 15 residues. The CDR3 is CASSLSQGGNYGYTF. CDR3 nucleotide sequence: TGTGCCAGCAGTTTATCCCAGGGGGGCAACTATGGCTACACCTTC.

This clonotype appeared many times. The CDR3: CASLRDRYNSNQPQHF. CDR3 DNA sequence: TGTGCCAGTCTTAGGGACAGATATAATAGCAATCAGCCCCAGCATTTT. The rearrangement uses TRBV6-2 or TRBV6-3 and TRBJ1-5; 7 bases line up with TRBD1. Germline V CDR1 and CDR2: MNHEY, SVGEGT. J was trimmed by 0 bases and V by 9 bases; bases with no gene match: 11. CDR3 length: 16 residues.

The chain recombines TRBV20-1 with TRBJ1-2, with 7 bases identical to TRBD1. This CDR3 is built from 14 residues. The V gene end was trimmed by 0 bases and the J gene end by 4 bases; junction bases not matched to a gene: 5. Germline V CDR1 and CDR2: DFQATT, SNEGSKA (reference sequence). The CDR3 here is CSAREQTGSYGYTF. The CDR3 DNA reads TGCAGTGCTAGAGAGCAGACAGGGAGCTATGGCTACACCTTC.

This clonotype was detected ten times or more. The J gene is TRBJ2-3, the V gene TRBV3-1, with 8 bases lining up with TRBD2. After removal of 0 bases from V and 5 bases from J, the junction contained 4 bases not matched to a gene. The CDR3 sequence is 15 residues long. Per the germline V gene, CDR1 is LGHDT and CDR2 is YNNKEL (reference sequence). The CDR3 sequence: CASSQDPGGKDTQYF. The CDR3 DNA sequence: TGTGCCAGCAGCCAAGATCCGGGGGGGAAAGATACGCAGTATTTT.

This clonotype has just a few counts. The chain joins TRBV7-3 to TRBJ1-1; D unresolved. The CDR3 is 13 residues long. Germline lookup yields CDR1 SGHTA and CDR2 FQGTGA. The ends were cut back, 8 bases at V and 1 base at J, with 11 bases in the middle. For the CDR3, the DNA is TGTGCCAGCGCGGACTCGAGGAACACTGAAGCTTTCTTT. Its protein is CASADSRNTEAFF.

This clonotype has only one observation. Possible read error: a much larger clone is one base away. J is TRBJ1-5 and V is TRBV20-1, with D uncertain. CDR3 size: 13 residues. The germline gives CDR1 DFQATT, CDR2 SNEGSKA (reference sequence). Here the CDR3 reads CSASGLLYQPQRF. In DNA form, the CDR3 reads TGCAGTGCTTCGGGCCTCCTCTATCAGCCCCAGCGTTTT.

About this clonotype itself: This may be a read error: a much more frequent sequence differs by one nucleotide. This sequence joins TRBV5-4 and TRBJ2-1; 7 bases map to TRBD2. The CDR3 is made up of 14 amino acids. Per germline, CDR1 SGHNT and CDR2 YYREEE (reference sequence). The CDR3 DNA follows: TGTGGCAGCAGCTTTGAGCGGGACTACAATGAGCAGTTCTTC. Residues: CGSSFERDYNEQFF.

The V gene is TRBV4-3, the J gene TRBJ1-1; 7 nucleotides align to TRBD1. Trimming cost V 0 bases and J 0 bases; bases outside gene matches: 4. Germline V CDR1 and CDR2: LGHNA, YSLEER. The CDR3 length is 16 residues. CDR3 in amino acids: CASSQDLRGLNTEAFF. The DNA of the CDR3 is TGCGCCAGCAGCCAAGATTTAAGGGGGCTGAACACTGAAGCTTTCTTT.

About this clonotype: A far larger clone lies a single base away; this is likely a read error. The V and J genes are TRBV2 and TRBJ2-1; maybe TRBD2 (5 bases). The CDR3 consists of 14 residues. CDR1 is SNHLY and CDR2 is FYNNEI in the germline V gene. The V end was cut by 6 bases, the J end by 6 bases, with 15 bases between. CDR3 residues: CASSPNLRGNEQFF. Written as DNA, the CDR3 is TGTGCCAGCAGCCCAAACCTACGGGGCAATGAGCAGTTCTTC.

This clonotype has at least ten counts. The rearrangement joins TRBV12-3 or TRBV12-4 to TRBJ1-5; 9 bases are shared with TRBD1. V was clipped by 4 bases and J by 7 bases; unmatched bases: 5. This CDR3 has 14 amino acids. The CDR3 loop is CASSYGTGYQPQHF. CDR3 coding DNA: TGTGCCAGCAGTTACGGGACAGGGTACCAGCCCCAGCATTTT.

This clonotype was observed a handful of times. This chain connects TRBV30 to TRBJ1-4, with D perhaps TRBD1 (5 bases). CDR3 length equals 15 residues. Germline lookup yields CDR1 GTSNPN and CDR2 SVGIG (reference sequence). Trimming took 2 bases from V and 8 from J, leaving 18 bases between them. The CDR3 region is CAWSLFRGVREKLFF. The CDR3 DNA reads TGTGCCTGGAGTTTATTTAGGGGCGTCAGGGAAAAACTGTTTTTT.